This passage covers 7 T cell receptor beta chains from one sample sequenced in a study of post-analysis software for immune sequencing data. These receptors' targets are unknown. Study-wide results and caveats: In patients, five or six TRBV segments were more frequent than in controls, with TRBV5-6, TRBV5-1 and TRBV20-1 among them.

Unique molecular identifiers were carried by the TCR beta cDNA libraries. TCRdb re-called the PCR reads with MiXCR, one entry per CDR3 protein. Of 800,000 to 950,000 distinct CDR3 sequences in the sample, around 50% were seen once. The material sequenced was blood. The origin of the receptors is a girl under 18 with multiple sclerosis.

This clonotype was picked up one time. The gene calls are TRBV6-5 and TRBJ1-2, with TRBD1 matching 7 bases. This CDR3 has 16 residues. The trim removed 6 bases at V and 7 bases at J, leaving 17 bases unmatched. CDR1 is MNHEY and CDR2 is SVGAGI in the germline V gene. The CDR3 spells CASSPPGQAILVGYTF. The DNA of the CDR3 is TGTGCCAGCAGCCCGCCCGGACAGGCGATCTTGGTTGGCTACACCTTC.

There are a few counts of this clonotype. The chain joins TRBV7-2 to TRBJ1-2; tentatively, D is TRBD1 (5 bases). Germline V gives CDR1 SGHTA, CDR2 FQGNSA. Trimming took off 0 bases at V and 3 bases at J, with 8 bases between the two ends. CDR3 length equals 14 residues. The CDR3 spells CASSLAWGDYGYTF. CDR3 bases: TGTGCCAGCAGCTTAGCGTGGGGGGACTATGGCTACACCTTC.

The genes are TRBV20-1 and TRBJ2-7; TRBD2 might be the D (5 bases). Germline assignment: CDR1 DFQATT and CDR2 SNEGSKA (reference sequence). The CDR3 totals 12 residues. V lost 6 bases and J lost 3, with 12 bases in between. CDR3 sequence: CSARWESYEQYF. CDR3 nucleotides: TGCAGTGCACGGTGGGAGAGCTACGAGCAGTACTTC.

This chain joins TRBV29-1 and TRBJ1-1; no definite D call. Germline loops: CDR1 SQVTM, CDR2 ANQGSEA. V was cut by 7 bases and J by 0 bases, with 12 bases left in between. The CDR3 totals 13 residues. CDR3 nucleotide sequence: TGCAGCGCCCCGGGATTGATGAACACTGAAGCTTTCTTT. This translates into CSAPGLMNTEAFF.

This clonotype came up a few times. The V call is TRBV5-1, the J call TRBJ2-1, with D perhaps matching TRBD2 (7 bases). V was shortened by 1 base and J by 5 bases, with 13 bases between the two germline ends. CDR1 is SGHRS, CDR2 YFSETQ, per germline. This CDR3 region has 15 residues. This chain's CDR3 is CASSLKQGRDNEQFF. CDR3 in DNA: TGCGCCAGCAGCTTGAAGCAGGGGAGGGACAATGAGCAGTTCTTC.

This clonotype was picked up a small number of times. V gene TRBV20-1 combines with J gene TRBJ2-7, with 7 bases that match TRBD2. Germline-derived CDR1 and CDR2 are DFQATT and SNEGSKA (reference sequence). This CDR3 region has 15 residues. The junction had 9 bases not matched to a gene; V was cut back by 1 base and J by 3 bases. CDR3 sequence reads: CSARGARENLYEQYF. The CDR3 nucleotides are TGCAGTGCTAGAGGGGCGCGGGAGAATCTCTACGAGCAGTACTTC.

This chain connects TRBV7-9 to TRBJ2-2, with a possible D match to TRBD1 (5 bases). V was clipped by 5 bases and J by 2 bases, with 12 bases between them. This CDR3 has 15 amino acids. The germline gives CDR1 SEHNR, CDR2 FQNEAQ (reference sequence). The CDR3 here is CASSPGQDNTGELFF. The CDR3, as DNA: TGTGCCAGCAGCCCAGGACAAGACAACACCGGGGAGCTGTTTTTT.